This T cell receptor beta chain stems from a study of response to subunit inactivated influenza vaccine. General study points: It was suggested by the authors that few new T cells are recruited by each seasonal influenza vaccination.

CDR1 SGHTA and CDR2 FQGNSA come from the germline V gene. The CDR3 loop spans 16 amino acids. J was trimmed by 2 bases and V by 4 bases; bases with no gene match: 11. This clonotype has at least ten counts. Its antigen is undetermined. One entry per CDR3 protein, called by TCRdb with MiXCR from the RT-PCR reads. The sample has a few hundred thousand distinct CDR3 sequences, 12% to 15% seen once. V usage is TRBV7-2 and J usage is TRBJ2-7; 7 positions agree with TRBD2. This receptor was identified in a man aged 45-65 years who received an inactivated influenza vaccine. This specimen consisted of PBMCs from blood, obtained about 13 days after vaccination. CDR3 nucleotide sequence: TGTGCCAGCAGCTCATCTGGCGGGAGACTTCCCTACGAGCAGTACTTC. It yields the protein CASSSSGGRLPYEQYF.